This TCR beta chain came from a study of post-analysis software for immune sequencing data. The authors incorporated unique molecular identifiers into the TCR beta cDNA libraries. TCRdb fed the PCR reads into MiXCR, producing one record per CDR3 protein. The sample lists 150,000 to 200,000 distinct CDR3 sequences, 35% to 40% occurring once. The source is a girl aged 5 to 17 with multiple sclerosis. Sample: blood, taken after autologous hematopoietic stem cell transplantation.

The DNA of the CDR3 is TGTGCCAGCAGTTATAGCGGGAGGGCCATAGATACGCAGTATTTT. Amino acid sequence: CASSYSGRAIDTQYF. The V call is TRBV2, the J call TRBJ2-3, with 11 bases fitting TRBD2. After removal of 5 bases from V and 5 bases from J, the junction contained 6 bases not matched to a gene. Germline values: CDR1 SNHLY, CDR2 FYNNEI. The CDR3 has 15 residues.